This entry describes one T cell receptor beta chain. Its antigen is not known. These data belong to a study of OX40 agonist ivuxolimab in advanced cancers. Study background: Ivuxolimab, an agonistic anti-OX40 (CD134) antibody, was given to patients. Findings and limits, study-wide: Relative to CD4+, CD8+ T cells held more expanded clones on average. The study found among the lowest clonal expansion in partial responders at 0.1-3.0 mg/kg.

At baseline, cycle 4 day 1, and cycle 7 day 1, blood was sampled. The protocol was immunoSEQ multiplex PCR, while the TCRdb copy is restricted to in-frame clones and leaves out a portion. The sample lists approximately 63,000 clones, approximately 85% seen once, with approximately 10% in the top ten. Germline V gene lookup returns CDR1 SGHTA and CDR2 FQGNSA. The V gene end was trimmed by 1 base and the J gene end by 4 bases; junction bases not matched to a gene: 1. The CDR3 consists of 14 residues. V is TRBV7-2 and J is TRBJ2-5; TRBD2 agrees at 9 bases. The sequencing here drew on CD4+ or CD8+ T cells sorted from blood, taken in a trial of the OX40 agonist ivuxolimab. The origin of this receptor is an adult with an advanced solid tumor such as melanoma, head and neck, liver or kidney cancer. In DNA, the CDR3 is TGTGCCAGCAGCTTAGAACTAGCGGGAGAGACCCAGTACTTC. The encoded protein is CASSLELAGETQYF.